This T cell receptor beta chain was observed in a study of T cell responses to AZD1222 COVID-19 vaccine. Study-level results: A mostly white British donor set with more females was recruited, and clonal diversity was possibly underestimated.

Concerning this clone itself: Antigen specificity is unknown.

Some clones are missing from TCRdb's copy, which holds only in-frame ones; the method was immunoSEQ multiplex PCR. The sample has more than 80,000 clones, under 95% seen once. Germline lookup yields CDR1 SQVTM and CDR2 ANQGSEA. V was shortened by 4 bases and J by 11 bases, with 17 bases between the two germline ends. There are 12 residues in the CDR3. Sequenced material: peripheral blood, taken 28 days after the second AZD1222 dose. This clonotype was sampled from an adult who received the AZD1222 COVID-19 vaccine. The chain is built from TRBV29-1 and TRBJ1-1; D is possibly TRBD1 (6 bases). This CDR3 is CSVAQGLSYAFF. The CDR3 nucleotides read TGCAGCGTTGCACAGGGCCTCTCGTATGCTTTCTTT.